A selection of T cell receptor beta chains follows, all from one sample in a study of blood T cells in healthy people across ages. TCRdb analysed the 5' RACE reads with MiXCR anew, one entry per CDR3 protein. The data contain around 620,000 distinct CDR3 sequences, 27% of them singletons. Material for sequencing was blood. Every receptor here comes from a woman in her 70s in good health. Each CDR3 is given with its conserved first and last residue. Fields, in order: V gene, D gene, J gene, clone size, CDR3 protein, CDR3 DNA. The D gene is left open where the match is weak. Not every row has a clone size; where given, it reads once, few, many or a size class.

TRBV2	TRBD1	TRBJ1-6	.	CAGQTGEGTPLHF	TGTGCCGGTCAGACAGGGGAGGGGACACCCCTCCACTTT
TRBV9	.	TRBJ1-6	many	CASSVGNSPLHF	TGTGCCAGCAGCGTTGGGAATTCACCCCTCCACTTT
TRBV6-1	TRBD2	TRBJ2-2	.	CASRSGTSAADGELFF	TGTGCCAGCAGAAGCGGGACTAGCGCGGCGGACGGGGAGCTGTTTTTT
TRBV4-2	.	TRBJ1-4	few	CASSPQGWEKLFF	TGTGCCAGCAGCCCACAGGGATGGGAAAAACTGTTTTTT
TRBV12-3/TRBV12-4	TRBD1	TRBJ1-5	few	CASSAWGQGSRPQHF	TGTGCCAGCAGCGCGTGGGGACAGGGGTCTAGGCCCCAGCATTTT
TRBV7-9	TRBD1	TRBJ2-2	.	CASSLVQGTGELFF	TGTGCCAGCAGCTTAGTACAGGGGACCGGGGAGCTGTTTTTT
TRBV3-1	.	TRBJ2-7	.	CASSPDLSPGFSYEQYF	TGTGCCAGCAGCCCAGACCTCTCGCCAGGGTTTTCCTACGAGCAGTACTTC
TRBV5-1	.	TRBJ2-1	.	CASSFGFPGTNGQFF	TGCGCCAGCAGCTTTGGATTCCCTGGGACCAATGGGCAGTTCTTC
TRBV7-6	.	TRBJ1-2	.	CASSPRPWTDGYTF	TGTGCCAGCAGCCCCAGGCCTTGGACGGATGGCTACACCTTC
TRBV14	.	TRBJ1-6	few	CASSFGTHAYPLHF	TGTGCCAGCAGTTTCGGAACCCACGCTTACCCCCTCCACTTT
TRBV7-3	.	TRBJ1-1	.	CASSLNQITEAFF	TGTGCCAGCAGCTTAAACCAGATCACTGAAGCTTTCTTT
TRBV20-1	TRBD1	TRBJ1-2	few	CSARVGTGTQQGYTF	TGCAGTGCTAGAGTTGGGACAGGGACTCAGCAGGGCTACACCTTC
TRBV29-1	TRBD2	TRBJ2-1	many	CSVARLPGLAGALIYNEQFF	TGCAGCGTTGCAAGGCTACCGGGACTAGCGGGGGCACTGATCTACAATGAGCAGTTCTTC
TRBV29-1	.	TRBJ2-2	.	CSVFRLNTGELFF	TGCAGCGTTTTCCGGTTGAACACCGGGGAGCTGTTTTTT
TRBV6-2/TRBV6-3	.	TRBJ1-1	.	CASSLFHTEAFF	TGTGCCAGCAGCCTCTTTCACACTGAAGCTTTCTTT
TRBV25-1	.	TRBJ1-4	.	CASSRARDGEKLYF	TGTGCCAGCAGTAGAGCGAGGGACGGTGAAAAACTGTATTTT
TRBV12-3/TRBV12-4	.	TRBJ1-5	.	CASSFGQSNGPQHF	TGTGCCAGCAGTTTTGGACAGAGCAACGGGCCCCAGCATTTT
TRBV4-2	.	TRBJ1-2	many	CASSPTGNNYGYTF	TGTGCCAGCAGTCCCACAGGGAACAACTATGGCTACACCTTC
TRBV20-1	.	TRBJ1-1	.	CSARDLRHGNTEAFF	TGCAGTGCTAGAGATTTAAGACACGGAAACACTGAAGCTTTCTTT
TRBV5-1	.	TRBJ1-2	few	CASTKTGANYGYTF	TGCGCCAGCACCAAGACTGGAGCTAACTATGGCTACACCTTC
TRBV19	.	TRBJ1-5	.	CASSTLNQPQHF	TGTGCCAGTAGTACCCTAAATCAGCCCCAGCATTTT
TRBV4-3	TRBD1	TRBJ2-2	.	CASSRAGQGNTGELFF	TGCGCCAGCAGTCGTGCGGGACAGGGAAACACCGGGGAGCTGTTTTTT
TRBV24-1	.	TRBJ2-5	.	CATSDSRRGGETQYF	TGTGCCACCAGTGATTCGCGACGGGGAGGAGAGACCCAGTACTTC
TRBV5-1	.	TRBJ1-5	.	CASSLSGDRSNQPQHF	TGCGCCAGCAGCTTGTCGGGGGATAGAAGCAATCAGCCCCAGCATTTT
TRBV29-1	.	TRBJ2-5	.	CSGRRNGRQETQYF	TGCAGCGGCCGGAGGAACGGCCGACAAGAGACCCAGTACTTC
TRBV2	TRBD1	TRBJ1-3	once	CASRPDRGKNTIYF	TGTGCCAGCAGACCCGACAGGGGAAAAAACACCATATATTTT
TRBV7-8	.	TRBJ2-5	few	CASNLRGQSSAQYF	TGTGCCAGCAACTTACGGGGACAATCGTCGGCCCAGTACTTC
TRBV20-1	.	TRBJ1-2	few	CSARSEYAYTF	TGCAGTGCTAGGAGCGAGTATGCCTACACCTTC
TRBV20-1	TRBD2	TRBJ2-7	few	CSARDLSSGAYEQYF	TGCAGTGCTAGAGATCTATCTAGCGGGGCCTACGAGCAGTACTTC
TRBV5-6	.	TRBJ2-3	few	CASSLDRNTQYF	TGTGCCAGCAGCTTGGATAGGAATACGCAGTATTTT
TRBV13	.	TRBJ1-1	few	CASSPPGPKTEAFF	TGTGCCAGCAGCCCACCGGGGCCGAAGACTGAAGCTTTCTTT
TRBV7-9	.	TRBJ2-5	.	CASSFGESKTQCF	TGTGCCAGCAGCTTCGGGGAGAGCAAGACCCAGTGCTTC
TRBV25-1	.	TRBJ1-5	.	CASSDSGGGNQPQHF	TGTGCCAGCAGTGATTCGGGCGGGGGCAATCAGCCCCAGCATTTT
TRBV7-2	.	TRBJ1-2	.	CASSPGGSDYGYTF	TGTGCCAGCAGCCCTGGGGGCTCAGACTATGGCTACACCTTC
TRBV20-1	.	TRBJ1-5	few	CSASPNNQPQHF	TGCAGTGCTAGTCCCAATAATCAGCCCCAGCATTTT
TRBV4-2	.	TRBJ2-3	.	CASSRERAGATDTQYF	TGTGCCAGCAGCCGAGAGAGGGCGGGGGCCACAGATACGCAGTATTTT
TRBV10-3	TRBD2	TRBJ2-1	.	CAIRGGGNEQFF	TGTGCCATCAGGGGGGGGGGCAATGAGCAGTTCTTC
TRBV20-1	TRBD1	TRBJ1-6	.	CSARDSRDSSFYNSPLHF	TGCAGTGCTAGAGACTCCCGGGACAGCAGTTTCTATAATTCACCCCTCCACTTT
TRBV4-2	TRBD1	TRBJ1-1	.	CASSWGQGNTEAFF	TGTGCCAGCAGTTGGGGACAGGGGAACACTGAAGCTTTCTTT
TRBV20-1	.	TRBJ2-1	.	CSARLQQIYNEQFF	TGCAGTGCTAGACTCCAGCAGATCTACAATGAGCAGTTCTTC
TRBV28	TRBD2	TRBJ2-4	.	CASSGGGAGGIQYF	TGTGCCAGCTCCGGCGGGGGGGCAGGAGGCATTCAGTACTTC
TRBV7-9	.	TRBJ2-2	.	CASSLVAVSGELFF	TGTGCCAGCAGCTTAGTTGCGGTTTCCGGGGAGCTGTTTTTT